These 9 T cell receptor beta chains originate from one sample sequenced in a study of cytomegalovirus exposure and HLA in healthy donors. Amplification used 60 Vbeta primers and 13 Jbeta primers. Measured with immunoSEQ multiplex PCR; TCRdb has only the in-frame clones, and not every one. Of under 200,000 clones listed, around 84% are singletons. The sequenced material came from PBMCs. Every receptor here comes from a woman in her late teens or twenties in good health and CMV-seronegative.

This chain joins TRBV5-1 and TRBJ2-7; D is unresolved. The germline gives CDR1 SGHRS, CDR2 YFSETQ. Trimming removed 2 bases at V and 0 bases at J, with 9 bases between. The CDR3 is 14 residues long. CDR3 nucleotides: TGCGCCAGCAGCTTCGGTAGCCCCTCCTACGAGCAGTACTTC. Amino acids: CASSFGSPSYEQYF.

A few counts support this clone. The CDR3 nucleotides are TGCGCCAGCAGTTCCACTATTTGGGACACCGGGGAGCTGTTTTTT. It yields the protein CASSSTIWDTGELFF. The gene calls are TRBV5-1 and TRBJ2-2; D gene unclear. Trimming took off 5 bases at V and 3 bases at J, with 14 bases between the two ends. There are 15 residues in the CDR3. From germline, CDR1 is SGHRS and CDR2 YFSETQ.

The chain joins TRBV4-1 to TRBJ2-1; 8 bases match TRBD2. Germline V gives CDR1 MGHRA, CDR2 YSYEKL. V lost 0 bases to trimming and J lost 0 bases; unmatched junction nucleotides: 10. This CDR3 spans 19 amino acids. DNA for the CDR3: TGCGCCAGCAGCCAAGATGCCGCCGGGGGGGCCAGCTCCTACAATGAGCAGTTCTTC. Amino acids: CASSQDAAGGASSYNEQFF.

The chain couples TRBV19 to TRBJ1-3; no definite D call. In germline, CDR1 is LNHDA, CDR2 SQIVND (reference sequence). V was shortened by 3 bases and J by 1 base, with 7 bases between the two germline ends. CDR3 size: 14 residues. This chain's CDR3 is CASSIEISGNTIYF. DNA for the CDR3: TGTGCCAGTAGTATTGAGATTTCTGGAAACACCATATATTTT.

The chain joins TRBV6-1 to TRBJ1-5; 7 nucleotides align to TRBD1. Germline CDR1 is MNHNS and CDR2 is SASEGT. V gave up 4 bases and J gave up 0 bases; unmatched junction bases: 9. CDR3 length: 17 residues. The CDR3 DNA sequence: TGTGCCAGCAGTGCGGCCAGGGGGATTTATAGCAATCAGCCCCAGCATTTT. It encodes CASSAARGIYSNQPQHF.

CDR3 region: CASSKPPLGGGPLAGGLNTGELFF. The CDR3 DNA follows: TGTGCCAGCAGCAAACCACCTCTGGGCGGGGGGCCGTTAGCGGGAGGGCTTAACACCGGGGAGCTGTTTTTT. This rearrangement joins TRBV21-1 to TRBJ2-2; the table calls TRBD2, which could not be checked here. TRBV21-1 is a known pseudogene. The CDR3 is made up of 24 amino acids.

This chain uses TRBV5-3 with TRBJ2-1; 7 nucleotides line up with TRBD2. TRBV5-3 belongs to the ORF category, with a function that is uncertain. The CDR3 is made up of 15 amino acids. With V trimmed by 2 bases and J by 2 bases, 4 bases remained unmatched. The CDR3 is CARSFGGGTYNEQFF. CDR3 in DNA: TGTGCCAGAAGCTTCGGCGGGGGAACCTACAATGAGCAGTTCTTC.

The chain recombines TRBV19 with TRBJ1-1, with 10 bases matching TRBD1. Germline lookup yields CDR1 LNHDA and CDR2 SQIVND (reference sequence). The CDR3 covers 16 residues. Unmatched junction bases numbered 6, after V lost 2 bases and J lost 3 bases. The CDR3 DNA follows: TGTGCCAGTAGTATAAGTTTGGGGACAGGGGACACTGAAGCTTTCTTT. As protein: CASSISLGTGDTEAFF.

The CDR3 protein is CASSPLAGTSTDTQYF. Written as DNA, the CDR3 is TGTGCCAGCAGCCCACTAGCGGGAACTAGCACAGATACGCAGTATTTT. The rearrangement links TRBV5-4 to TRBJ2-3; 10 positions agree with TRBD2. Trimming at V came to 4 bases and at J to 0 bases, leaving 5 bases not matched to a gene. CDR1 is SGHNT and CDR2 is YYREEE in the germline V gene (reference sequence). The CDR3 is made up of 16 amino acids.